Ten or more counts support the clone carrying this T cell receptor (beta chain). The data were obtained in a study of regulatory T cells in long-lasting Graves disease. The CDR3 totals 13 residues. The V and J ends lost 7 bases and 6 bases respectively, with 16 bases between them. Time point noted: persistent/refractory GD, antithyroid drugs over 5 years with positive TRAb. TCR sequences were obtained from RNA taken from PBMCs. With iRepertoire HTBI primers and Arm-PCR of CDR3 regions, TCR beta libraries were built. TCRdb used MiXCR to reprocess the multiplex PCR reads, holding one entry per CDR3 protein. This table has more than 300,000 distinct CDR3 sequences, 20% appearing once.

This sequence originates from a female donor with Graves disease. The rearrangement links TRBV12-3 or TRBV12-4 to TRBJ2-7, with D maybe TRBD1 (6 bases). Sequences were derived from peripheral blood mononuclear cells (PBMCs), sampled when the disease was refractory, from a patient treated with antithyroid drugs. Here the CDR3 DNA reads TGTGCCAGCACGACCACAGGGTTGGGCGAGCAGTACTTC. Its translation: CASTTTGLGEQYF.